The rows below give T cell receptor beta chains drawn from one sample of a study of T cells in Graves' hyperthyroidism and ophthalmopathy. TCRdb analysed the multiplex PCR reads with MiXCR anew, one entry per CDR3 protein. In the table there are roughly 290,000 distinct CDR3 sequences, about 18% of which are singletons. Source material: blood. The receptor set was obtained from an older woman with Graves' ophthalmopathy. The CDR3 runs from the conserved cysteine through the conserved F or W. The D gene is left open where the match is weak. Rows give clone size only sometimes, using once, few, many, or a class for an expanded clone.

clone_size	cdr3_length	j_call	v_call	d_call	cdr3_aa	cdr3_nt
many	15	TRBJ2-7	TRBV5-1	-	CASSLRVAGQYEQYF	TGCGCCAGCAGCTTGAGAGTAGCGGGACAGTACGAGCAGTACTTC
many	16	TRBJ1-4	TRBV6-6	-	CASSYLVGQGNEKLFF	TGTGCCAGCAGTTACCTAGTTGGCCAGGGAAATGAAAAACTGTTTTTT
many	16	TRBJ2-3	TRBV11-2	-	CASSSRLRSGTDTQYF	TGTGCCAGCAGCTCGCGCTTGAGGTCTGGCACAGATACGCAGTATTTT
-	14	TRBJ2-5	TRBV7-9	-	CASSFDDRQETQYF	TGTGCCAGCAGTTTCGATGACAGACAAGAGACCCAGTACTTC
-	12	TRBJ2-5	TRBV27	-	CASKQVEETQYF	TGTGCCAGCAAACAGGTGGAAGAGACCCAGTACTTC
many	14	TRBJ1-2	TRBV6-1	TRBD1	CASRAGQGNYGYTF	TGTGCCAGCAGGGCCGGACAGGGGAACTATGGCTACACCTTC
many	14	TRBJ2-3	TRBV3-1	-	CASSQEGGTDTQYF	TGTGCCAGCAGCCAAGAGGGGGGCACAGATACGCAGTATTTT
-	12	TRBJ1-5	TRBV20-1	-	CSARRPTQPQHF	TGCAGTGCCCGGAGGCCCACTCAGCCCCAGCATTTT
few	15	TRBJ2-1	TRBV5-4	-	CASSFGAGSYNEQFF	TGTGCCAGCAGTTTCGGAGCCGGGTCCTACAATGAGCAGTTCTTC
many	14	TRBJ2-5	TRBV12-3/TRBV12-4	-	CASSADTNQETQYF	TGTGCCAGCAGTGCCGACACGAACCAAGAGACCCAGTACTTC
-	14	TRBJ2-5	TRBV10-3	-	CAISDWGRDETQYF	TGTGCCATCAGTGATTGGGGGAGAGATGAGACCCAGTACTTC
many	14	TRBJ2-7	TRBV5-1	-	CASSLRGPKWEQYF	TGCGCCAGCAGCTTGCGGGGACCAAAATGGGAGCAGTACTTC
many	13	TRBJ2-7	TRBV12-3/TRBV12-4	-	CASSLVGANEQYF	TGTGCCAGCAGTTTAGTAGGAGCAAACGAGCAGTACTTC
many	14	TRBJ2-7	TRBV3-1	-	CASSLRVRDYEQYF	TGTGCCAGCAGCCTAAGGGTTCGGGACTACGAGCAGTACTTC
few	17	TRBJ2-1	TRBV19	TRBD2	CASSHRAGGLRDNEQFF	TGTGCCAGTAGTCACCGAGCGGGAGGCTTAAGAGACAATGAGCAGTTCTTC
-	15	TRBJ2-1	TRBV5-6	TRBD2	CASSPSLAGLNEQFF	TGTGCCAGCAGCCCCTCGCTAGCGGGCCTCAATGAGCAGTTCTTC
many	13	TRBJ1-1	TRBV12-3/TRBV12-4	-	CATSPQGYTEAFF	TGTGCCACCTCACCCCAGGGATACACTGAAGCTTTCTTT
-	12	TRBJ2-2	TRBV24-1	-	CATSVDTGELFF	TGTGCCACCAGTGTGGACACCGGGGAGCTGTTTTTT
-	16	TRBJ1-2	TRBV12-3/TRBV12-4	TRBD1	CASSSSDPNRGSGYTF	TGTGCCAGCAGTTCCTCCGATCCCAACAGGGGCTCTGGCTACACCTTC
few	15	TRBJ2-1	TRBV15	TRBD2	CATSRDRGAYNEQFF	TGTGCCACCAGCAGAGATCGGGGGGCCTACAATGAGCAGTTCTTC
-	15	TRBJ2-5	TRBV5-1	-	CASSLADSSGETQYF	TGCGCCAGCAGCTTGGCGGACAGTTCGGGGGAGACCCAGTACTTC
-	13	TRBJ2-7	TRBV11-2	TRBD1	CASTRTGSCKQYF	TGTGCCAGCACTCGGACAGGGTCCTGCAAGCAGTACTTC
many	15	TRBJ1-1	TRBV2	-	CASSEQGGRTTEAFF	TGTGCCAGCAGTGAACAGGGAGGTAGGACCACTGAAGCTTTCTTT
many	15	TRBJ2-3	TRBV11-2	TRBD2	CASSLGAGVTDTQYF	TGTGCCAGCAGCTTAGGGGCGGGAGTCACAGATACGCAGTATTTT
few	19	TRBJ1-2	TRBV12-5	-	CASGPARGPDRFGGYGYTF	TGTGCTAGTGGTCCCGCCCGGGGGCCGGATCGCTTTGGGGGCTATGGCTACACCTTC
few	13	TRBJ1-1	TRBV30	-	CAFVWAQNTEAFF	TGTGCCTTCGTATGGGCGCAGAACACTGAAGCTTTCTTT
-	13	TRBJ1-2	TRBV13	-	CASSLAGTYGYTF	TGTGCCAGCAGCTTAGCGGGAACCTATGGCTACACCTTC
many	19	TRBJ1-5	TRBV28	-	CASTSPLDSLSISNQPQHF	TGTGCCAGCACATCGCCCCTCGATTCACTATCCATTAGCAATCAGCCCCAGCATTTT
many	14	TRBJ1-6	TRBV28	-	CASSLGQISSPLHF	TGTGCCAGCAGTCTGGGGCAAATAAGCAGTCCCCTCCACTTT
many	15	TRBJ1-1	TRBV6-1	-	CASSGRGAGDTEAFF	TGTGCCAGCAGCGGCCGTGGTGCAGGTGACACTGAAGCTTTCTTT
many	14	TRBJ1-5	TRBV2	TRBD1	CASSDQGGYQPQHF	TGTGCCAGCAGTGATCAAGGGGGCTATCAGCCCCAGCATTTT
many	14	TRBJ1-3	TRBV3-1	-	CASTRSSSGNTIYF	TGTGCCAGCACCCGTTCGAGCTCTGGAAACACCATATATTTT
many	15	TRBJ2-5	TRBV7-9	-	CASSLNWEGQETQYF	TGTGCCAGCAGCTTAAATTGGGAAGGACAAGAGACCCAGTACTTC
-	14	TRBJ1-1	TRBV4-2	-	CASSHWTENTEAFF	TGTGCCAGCAGCCACTGGACGGAGAACACTGAAGCTTTCTTT
many	12	TRBJ1-1	TRBV7-8	TRBD1	CASRSDRGEAFF	TGTGCCAGCAGGTCGGACAGGGGGGAAGCTTTCTTT
-	13	TRBJ2-1	TRBV20-1	-	CSANAGTYNEQFF	TGCAGTGCTAACGCGGGCACCTACAATGAGCAGTTCTTC
many	16	TRBJ2-7	TRBV4-3	TRBD1	CASSQDGTGTSYEQYF	TGCGCCAGCAGCCAAGATGGGACAGGGACCTCCTACGAGCAGTACTTC
many	12	TRBJ1-1	TRBV20-1	TRBD1	CSAREGAAEAFF	TGCAGTGCTAGGGAGGGGGCAGCTGAAGCTTTCTTT
-	15	TRBJ1-2	TRBV19	-	CASSIDRGYSDGYTF	TGTGCCAGTAGTATAGATCGCGGGTATTCCGATGGCTACACCTTC
many	13	TRBJ1-4	TRBV6-1	TRBD1	CASRTGEGEKLFF	TGTGCCAGCCGGACAGGGGAGGGTGAAAAACTGTTTTTT
many	12	TRBJ2-1	TRBV20-1	-	CSARLRFEEQFF	TGCAGTGCTAGACTCAGGTTTGAGGAGCAGTTCTTC
many	15	TRBJ2-2	TRBV20-1	TRBD1	CSAKTGGGGTGELFF	TGCAGTGCAAAAACAGGGGGCGGCGGCACCGGGGAGCTGTTTTTT
many	14	TRBJ2-3	TRBV20-1	-	CSASQGWVRDTQYF	TGCAGTGCTAGCCAGGGGTGGGTTAGAGATACGCAGTATTTT
few	15	TRBJ1-5	TRBV9	TRBD1	CASSPGQGLIQPQHF	TGTGCCAGCAGCCCCGGACAGGGCCTAATTCAGCCCCAGCATTTT
-	13	TRBJ2-2	TRBV4-2	-	CASSQEESGELFF	TGTGCCAGCAGCCAAGAGGAGTCCGGGGAGCTGTTTTTT
few	18	TRBJ2-1	TRBV4-2	-	CASSRAQSNGGLYNEQFF	TGTGCCAGCAGCCGGGCCCAGAGCAATGGGGGCCTCTACAATGAGCAGTTCTTC
many	12	TRBJ2-7	TRBV12-3/TRBV12-4	-	CASSLSYYEQYF	TGTGCCAGCAGTTTATCTTACTACGAGCAGTACTTC
many	14	TRBJ2-1	TRBV12-3/TRBV12-4	-	CASSPTGSYNEQFF	TGTGCCAGCAGCCCGACAGGATCCTACAATGAGCAGTTCTTC
many	15	TRBJ1-6	TRBV10-3	-	CAISESGMGDSPLHF	TGTGCCATCAGTGAGTCGGGCATGGGAGACTCACCCCTCCACTTT
few	11	TRBJ2-5	TRBV10-3	-	CAISEGASQYF	TGTGCCATCAGTGAAGGAGCGTCCCAGTACTTC
many	16	TRBJ2-1	TRBV11-3	TRBD2	CASSLGPSGSYNEQFF	TGTGCCAGCAGCTTAGGCCCTAGCGGGAGCTACAATGAGCAGTTCTTC
many	13	TRBJ1-5	TRBV5-5	-	CASSRVGNQPQHF	TGTGCCAGCAGCAGAGTGGGCAATCAGCCCCAGCATTTT
-	15	TRBJ1-1	TRBV19	TRBD1	CASRGLGQGLAEAFF	TGTGCCAGTAGGGGTTTGGGACAGGGGTTGGCTGAAGCTTTCTTT
few	15	TRBJ2-1	TRBV6-6	-	CASSYSPLVANEQFF	TGTGCCAGCAGTTACTCCCCACTTGTGGCTAATGAGCAGTTCTTC
many	15	TRBJ2-7	TRBV3-1	TRBD1	CASSQDPDRALEQYF	TGTGCCAGCAGCCAAGATCCGGACAGGGCTCTCGAGCAGTACTTC
many	14	TRBJ2-5	TRBV7-2	-	CASSLVGGQETQYF	TGTGCCAGCAGCTTAGTTGGGGGACAAGAGACCCAGTACTTC
many	16	TRBJ1-5	TRBV5-5	-	CASSLGGSKFNQPQHF	TGTGCCAGCAGCTTGGGGGGATCTAAGTTCAATCAGCCCCAGCATTTT
many	15	TRBJ2-3	TRBV11-2	TRBD1	CASSFGTGGTDTQYF	TGTGCCAGCAGCTTCGGGACAGGGGGCACAGATACGCAGTATTTT